This T cell receptor beta chain came from a study of cytomegalovirus exposure and HLA in healthy donors (dated by TCRdb to about 2017). About the full investigation: According to a later analysis, one platform produced both the 120 validation repertoires and the 666 repertoires of the first cohort. The study was designed to test whether signatures of past pathogen exposure could be identified by cataloging public T cell receptors. Along with the approximately 650-subject first cohort, a separate validation cohort of over a hundred different subjects was used. High-throughput TCR immunosequencing, statistical association of individual TCRs with disease status, and machine learning were combined to predict cytomegalovirus infection status. On the study overall, not on this receptor specifically: In vitro tests confirmed that a few of the cytomegalovirus-associated TCR beta chains recognize cytomegalovirus antigens. It was suggested by the authors that the approach could potentially be generalized to other disease states and immunological phenotypes. In the study, around 150 TCR beta chains were listed as associated with cytomegalovirus. A later analysis found that TCRs clustered in the first cohort also tended to co-occur in the 95 to 150 validation repertoires, with more than 90% of cluster scores above 0. All 110 or so repertoires were used to score co-occurrence in the validation cohort in a later analysis, because that analysis had no HLA typing for the cohort. Across donors, most TCR sequences were observed very rarely, whereas some public TCRs were present in many individuals. Cytomegalovirus status was reported to be diagnosed by the classifier with high specificity and sensitivity in both the original and validation cohorts.

The donors belonged to the validation cohort of about 130 subjects, which was separate from the approximately 700-subject first cohort. Reading the germline V gene gives CDR1 LGHNA and CDR2 YNFKEQ. Taken from cysteine to phenylalanine, the CDR3 has 13 residues. Only the CDR3 DNA stays, 39 bases, in frame from base 1. The library was obtained by the immunoSEQ multiplex PCR assay. In the original analysis: To diagnose cytomegalovirus status from the catalog of TCR beta chain sequences, a statistical classification framework was built. Held by TCRdb, this immuneACCESS table contains in-frame sequences only and omits some clones. Under half of the omission traces to an unresolved V gene where checked; the cause of the rest is unknown. Clone size and the V and J calls come from that table; the DNA yielded D and trimming. This sample holds about 110,000 clones; around 82% were observed only once. Jointly, the top ten make up 3% of the sample.

On this clone itself: Its cognate antigen has yet to be identified. The junction shows a germline mismatch at one end, possibly a read error.

Sequencing was performed on PBMCs. The chain is made from TRBV4-2 and TRBJ2-4, and 13 junctional nucleotides match TRBD2. This TCR was sampled from a woman aged 18-30 years in good health and CMV-seronegative. DNA sequence: TGTGCCAGCAGCCAAGATCGGACTAGCGGGGGTGTTTTT. Its coded protein is CASSQDRTSGGVF.